This entry lists 13 T cell receptor beta chains sequenced from one sample in a study of cytotoxic CD8 clonotypes in ibrutinib-treated CLL. Libraries were prepared by immunoSEQ multiplex PCR; TCRdb keeps only in-frame clonotypes and omits some of them. The sample lists more than 11,000 clones; around 68% were seen once. Sequenced material: PBMCs, taken before ibrutinib treatment. These receptors originate from a human donor with chronic lymphocytic leukemia.

The chain is built from TRBV5-6 and TRBJ2-1; D is unclear. Trimming stripped 3 bases from V and 5 bases from J, with 15 bases between. Germline CDR1 reads SGHDT; CDR2 reads YYEEEE. This CDR3 is 15 amino acids long. The CDR3 reads CASSSPPAGHNEQFF. CDR3 in DNA: TGTGCCAGCAGCTCCCCCCCCGCCGGTCACAATGAGCAGTTCTTC. The variable domain in full, with the rest retrieved from reference TRBV5-6 and TRBJ2-1, is DAGVTQSPTHLIKTRGQQVTLRCSPKSGHDTVSWYQQALGQGPQFIFQYYEEEERQRGNFPDRFSGHQFPNYSSELNVNALLLGDSALYLCASSSPPAGHNEQFFGPGTRLTVL.

The chain joins TRBV6-5 to TRBJ1-5; a weak D match, TRBD1 (6 bases). V lost 4 bases, J lost 7 bases, and 14 bases lay in between. This CDR3 region has 14 residues. Germline lookup yields CDR1 MNHEY and CDR2 SVGAGI. The CDR3 nucleotides are TGTGCCAGCAGTTCACAGGGTGGAGGACAGCCCCAGCATTTT. Translating gives CASSSQGGGQPQHF.

This sequence joins TRBV5-1 and TRBJ2-3; 9 bases match TRBD2. Trimming cost V 0 bases and J 6 bases; bases outside gene matches: 5. CDR1 SGHRS and CDR2 YFSETQ come from the germline V gene. The CDR3 length is 15 residues. This chain's CDR3 is CASSLGASGEDTQYF. Written as DNA, the CDR3 is TGCGCCAGCAGCTTGGGGGCTAGCGGGGAGGATACGCAGTATTTT.

The chain links TRBV11-1 to TRBJ2-3; D remains unclear. Germline CDR1 SGHAT, CDR2 FQDESV (reference sequence). This CDR3 comprises 18 residues. Trimming removed 5 bases at V and 0 bases at J, with 21 bases between. CDR3 sequence reads: CASSPRRRAQASTDTQYF. The CDR3 DNA reads TGTGCCAGCAGCCCCCGCCGGCGAGCGCAGGCCAGCACAGATACGCAGTATTTT.

The chain couples TRBV28 to TRBJ2-7, with D uncertain. CDR1 and CDR2 (germline): MDHEN, SYDVKM. The CDR3 has 13 amino acids. V was shortened by 0 bases and J by 6 bases, with 9 bases between the two germline ends. For the CDR3, the DNA is TGTGCCAGCAGTTTATGGGCCACGGCCGAGCAGTACTTC. It yields the protein CASSLWATAEQYF.

The J gene is TRBJ2-3, the V gene TRBV11-3; 9 nucleotides align to TRBD2. Germline CDR1 reads SGHNT; CDR2 reads YENEEA. The CDR3 is 17 amino acids. Unmatched junction bases numbered 9, after V lost 1 base and J lost 4 bases. The CDR3 spells CASSLGERGARPDTQYF. The DNA for the CDR3 is TGTGCCAGCAGCTTAGGGGAGCGGGGGGCCCGCCCAGATACGCAGTATTTT.

The chain recombines TRBV27 with TRBJ2-7; D assignment may be TRBD1 or TRBD2 (5 bases each). The CDR3 is 17 amino acids. V gave up 5 bases and J gave up 6 bases, with 26 bases separating them. Germline CDR1 is MNHEY and CDR2 is SMNVEV (reference sequence). This CDR3 reads CASSPWTPLGGVGEQYF. The CDR3, as DNA: TGTGCCAGCAGTCCCTGGACACCCCTCGGAGGCGTGGGCGAGCAGTACTTC.

The chain is built from TRBV6-7 and TRBJ1-6, with D maybe TRBD1 (6 bases). TRBV6-7 is noted as an ORF with a role that remains uncertain. The CDR3 has 17 residues. V was pared by 6 bases and J by 2 bases, with 17 bases between. This chain's CDR3 is CASRADRLRPYNSPLHF. In DNA, the CDR3 is TGTGCCAGCAGGGCCGACAGGCTTCGTCCCTATAATTCACCCCTCCACTTT.

The table lists this clone with a few counts. The rearrangement links TRBV10-3 to TRBJ2-7; the D gene is possibly TRBD1 (6 bases). Germline lookup yields CDR1 ENHRY and CDR2 SYGVKD. V shed 0 bases and J shed 5 bases, with 8 bases lying between them. CDR3 length equals 13 residues. The CDR3 is CAISESGGHEQYF. CDR3 nucleotide sequence: TGTGCCATCAGTGAGTCTGGGGGCCACGAGCAGTACTTC.

The chain joins TRBV7-2 to TRBJ2-1; 11 bases map to TRBD2. Germline trimming cut 0 bases from V and 4 bases from J; bases unmatched to any gene: 2. The CDR3 covers 16 residues. Germline CDR1 is SGHTA and CDR2 is FQGNSA. For the CDR3, the DNA is TGTGCCAGCAGCTTAGCCCCTAGCGGGGGGTACAATGAGCAGTTCTTC. This encodes CASSLAPSGGYNEQFF.

The V and J genes are TRBV27 and TRBJ2-7, with D unresolved. CDR1 is MNHEY and CDR2 is SMNVEV in the germline V gene (reference sequence). This CDR3 contains 14 residues. V gave up 3 bases and J gave up 3 bases, with 12 bases separating them. Here the CDR3 reads CASSLDPSYYEQYF. CDR3 nucleotide sequence: TGTGCCAGCAGTTTGGATCCCTCATACTACGAGCAGTACTTC.

The CDR3 region is CASSIMGQGTTGELFF. The CDR3 DNA reads TGTGCCAGTAGTATAATGGGACAGGGTACCACCGGGGAGCTGTTTTTT. J is TRBJ2-2 and V is TRBV19; 9 nucleotides align to TRBD1. The germline CDR1 and CDR2 sequences are LNHDA and SQIVND (reference sequence). Losses at the gene ends were 2 bases for V and 4 bases for J; bases not matched to a gene: 5. The CDR3 is 16 amino acids.

J is TRBJ1-1 and V is TRBV28; a weak D match, TRBD1 (5 bases). The V gene lost 7 bases and the J gene lost 0 bases, with 12 bases spanning the gap. Germline CDR1 MDHEN, CDR2 SYDVKM. This CDR3 region has 14 residues. For the CDR3, the DNA is TGTGCCAGCACCTCTGGGGCCTTGAACACTGAAGCTTTCTTT. Translation gives CASTSGALNTEAFF.